The rows below give T cell receptor beta chains drawn from one sample of a study of cytomegalovirus exposure and HLA in healthy donors. TCRdb keeps only in-frame clones here, not all; method: immunoSEQ multiplex PCR. The table includes over 150,000 clones, around three quarters detected once. What was sequenced was PBMCs. The receptors shown here come from a woman in her 50s in good health and CMV-seropositive. Each CDR3 is given with its conserved first and last residue. The order of the fields is V gene, J gene, clone size, D gene, CDR3 protein, CDR3 DNA. D genes are given only for firm matches. Some rows mark clone size as missing; the rest say once, few, many or name a class of expanded clone.

TRBV7-2,TRBJ1-1,NA,TRBD1,CASSLVRGAMGTEAFF,TGTGCCAGCAGCTTAGTCAGGGGGGCGATGGGCACTGAAGCTTTCTTT
TRBV6-5,TRBJ1-1,once,NA,CATRAGVGNTEAFF,TGTGCCACCCGGGCGGGGGTCGGAAACACTGAGGCTTTCTTT
TRBV28,TRBJ1-5,NA,TRBD1,CASRARTTGTQPQHF,TGTGCCAGCAGAGCGAGGACGACAGGGACTCAGCCCCAGCATTTT
TRBV9,TRBJ2-7,NA,NA,CASSVALDSTRPAYEQYF,TGTGCCAGCAGCGTAGCCCTTGACAGTACCCGGCCGGCCTACGAGCAGTACTTC
TRBV4-3,TRBJ2-1,NA,NA,CASSQVRSSYNEQFF,TGCGCCAGCAGCCAAGTCCGGAGCTCCTACAATGAGCAGTTCTTC
TRBV19,TRBJ2-7,NA,TRBD1,CASSDTGGRAYEQYF,TGTGCCAGTAGTGATACAGGGGGCCGCGCCTACGAGCAGTACTTC
TRBV15,TRBJ2-1,NA,NA,CATSSLGAKVYEQFF,TGTGCCACCAGCTCCCTAGGGGCGAAGGTATATGAGCAGTTCTTC
TRBV14,TRBJ2-7,NA,NA,CASSPSPSGEQYF,TGTGCCAGCAGCCCTAGCCCCAGCGGCGAGCAGTACTTC
TRBV4-3,TRBJ1-3,NA,NA,CASSQDSTVSGNTIYF,TGCGCCAGCAGCCAAGATAGCACGGTCTCTGGAAACACCATATATTTT
TRBV19,TRBJ2-7,NA,TRBD1,CASSPGTVYEQYF,TGTGCCAGTAGTCCGGGGACAGTTTACGAGCAGTACTTC
TRBV28,TRBJ2-7,NA,TRBD1,CASSLWDRAYEQYF,TGTGCCAGCAGTTTGTGGGACAGGGCCTACGAGCAGTACTTC
TRBV5-1,TRBJ1-3,NA,TRBD1,CASGRDRGNTIYF,TGCGCCAGCGGCCGGGACAGAGGAAACACCATATATTTT
TRBV5-1,TRBJ1-1,NA,TRBD1,CASSPTGGTGNTEAFF,TGCGCCAGCAGCCCGACAGGGGGGACCGGGAACACTGAAGCTTTCTTT
TRBV28,TRBJ2-7,NA,TRBD2,CASSHSGRGYEQYF,TGTGCCAGCAGTCATAGCGGGAGGGGATACGAGCAGTACTTC
TRBV20-1,TRBJ2-5,NA,NA,CSALAGETQYF,TGCAGTGCTCTCGCCGGAGAGACCCAGTACTTC
TRBV5-6,TRBJ2-7,once,NA,CASSATAYEQYF,TGTGCCAGCAGCGCGACAGCCTACGAGCAGTACTTC
TRBV28,TRBJ2-5,once,NA,CASSLTPKGAQYF,TGTGCCAGCAGTTTAACACCAAAAGGGGCGCAGTACTTC
TRBV5-4,TRBJ2-7,NA,NA,CASSHRDTSYEQYF,TGTGCCAGCAGCCACCGGGACACGAGCTACGAGCAGTACTTC
TRBV6-5,TRBJ2-3,NA,NA,CASRIRRAQKDTQYF,TGTGCCAGCAGGATTCGGAGGGCCCAGAAAGATACGCAGTATTTT
TRBV14,TRBJ1-4,few,NA,CASSQVRGEKLFF,TGTGCCAGCAGCCAAGTAAGAGGGGAAAAACTGTTTTTT
TRBV23-1,TRBJ2-2,NA,NA,CASSQYSDYTGELFF,TGCGCCAGCAGTCAGTACTCAGACTACACCGGGGAGCTGTTTTTT
TRBV5-5,TRBJ2-2,NA,NA,CASSLGLGNTGELFF,TGTGCCAGCAGCTTGGGTCTAGGGAACACCGGGGAGCTGTTTTTT
TRBV29-1,TRBJ1-3,once,NA,CSVESRYGNTIYF,TGCAGCGTTGAAAGCCGGTATGGAAACACCATATATTTT
TRBV5-1,TRBJ2-7,NA,NA,CASSLTGVEQYF,TGCGCCAGCAGCTTAACGGGGGTCGAGCAGTACTTC
TRBV7-2,TRBJ2-3,NA,TRBD1,CASSRTGLGADTQYF,TGTGCCAGCAGCCGGACAGGGTTAGGGGCAGATACGCAGTATTTT
TRBV5-4,TRBJ1-2,NA,TRBD1,CASSRGQGADYGYTF,TGTGCCAGCAGCCGGGGACAGGGGGCAGACTATGGCTACACCTTC
TRBV7-6,TRBJ2-1,NA,TRBD2,CASSPRLAGNEQFF,TGTGCCAGCAGCCCTCGACTAGCGGGCAATGAGCAGTTCTTC
TRBV19,TRBJ1-4,NA,NA,CASSISAGYGKLFF,TGTGCCAGTAGTATCTCGGCAGGGTATGGGAAACTGTTTTTT
TRBV28,TRBJ2-1,NA,NA,CASSLGGWDNEQFF,TGTGCCAGCAGTTTAGGCGGGTGGGACAATGAGCAGTTCTTC
TRBV27,TRBJ2-5,NA,TRBD2,CASSFNGGGTRGTQYF,TGTGCCAGCAGTTTTAACGGCGGGGGGACCAGGGGGACCCAGTACTTC
TRBV5-6,TRBJ2-3,NA,TRBD1,CASRARTGGMLDTQYF,TGTGCCAGCAGGGCCCGGACAGGGGGGATGTTGGATACGCAGTATTTT
TRBV6-6,TRBJ2-1,NA,TRBD2,CASSYGGRGNEQFF,TGTGCCAGCAGTTACGGCGGGAGAGGGAATGAGCAGTTCTTC
TRBV2,TRBJ2-3,NA,TRBD2,CASTRLPTSAVGTQYF,TGTGCCAGCACCCGACTCCCGACTAGCGCTGTTGGTACGCAGTATTTT
TRBV6-1,TRBJ2-3,NA,TRBD2,CASSVVAGGVTDTQYF,TGTGCCAGCAGTGTGGTAGCGGGAGGAGTAACAGATACGCAGTATTTT
TRBV15,TRBJ2-7,NA,TRBD1,CATSSLPGGGYEQYF,TGTGCCACCAGCAGCCTACCAGGGGGCGGCTACGAGCAGTACTTC
TRBV7-2,TRBJ2-4,NA,NA,CASSSGWSLGAKNIQYF,TGTGCCAGCAGCTCGGGGTGGTCTTTAGGGGCCAAAAACATTCAGTACTTC
TRBV29-1,TRBJ2-7,NA,NA,CSVEVTRGTYEQYF,TGCAGCGTTGAAGTTACTAGAGGGACCTACGAGCAGTACTTC
TRBV7-9,TRBJ1-2,NA,NA,CAGRGQHGYTF,TGTGCCGGGCGGGGCCAACATGGCTACACCTTC
TRBV7-2,TRBJ1-2,once,TRBD1,CASSSWTGGLVGYTF,TGTGCCAGCAGCTCCTGGACAGGGGGCTTAGTTGGCTACACCTTC
TRBV7-3,TRBJ2-3,NA,TRBD1,CASSKGGSTDTQYF,TGTGCCAGCAGCAAAGGGGGCTCAACAGATACGCAGTATTTT
TRBV18,TRBJ1-2,NA,NA,CASSPRAFDYGYTF,TGTGCCAGCTCACCCAGGGCTTTTGACTATGGCTACACCTTC
TRBV15,TRBJ2-1,NA,NA,CATSRDRRNEQFF,TGTGCCACCAGCAGAGATCGGAGGAATGAGCAGTTCTTC